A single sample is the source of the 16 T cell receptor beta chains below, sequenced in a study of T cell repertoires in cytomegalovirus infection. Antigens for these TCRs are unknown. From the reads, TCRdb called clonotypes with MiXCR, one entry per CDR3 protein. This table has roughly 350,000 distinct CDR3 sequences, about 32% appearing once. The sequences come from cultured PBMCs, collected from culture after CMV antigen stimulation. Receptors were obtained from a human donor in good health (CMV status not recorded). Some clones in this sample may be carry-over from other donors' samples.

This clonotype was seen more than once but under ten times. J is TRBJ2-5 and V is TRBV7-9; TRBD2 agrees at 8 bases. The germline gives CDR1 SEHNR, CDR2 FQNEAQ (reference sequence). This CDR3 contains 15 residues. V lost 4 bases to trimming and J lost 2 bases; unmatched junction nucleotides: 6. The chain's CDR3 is CASSSSGRYQETQYF. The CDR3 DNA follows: TGTGCCAGCAGCTCGAGCGGGAGATATCAAGAGACCCAGTACTTC.

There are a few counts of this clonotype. The DNA of the CDR3 is TGTGCCAGCAGCCTCTCTAATGAAAAACTGTTTTTT. Translated: CASSLSNEKLFF. The chain combines TRBV7-9 with TRBJ1-4, with D unresolved. The CDR3 is 12 amino acids. Germline V CDR1 and CDR2: SEHNR, FQNEAQ (reference sequence). V gave up 5 bases and J gave up 3 bases, with 4 bases separating them.

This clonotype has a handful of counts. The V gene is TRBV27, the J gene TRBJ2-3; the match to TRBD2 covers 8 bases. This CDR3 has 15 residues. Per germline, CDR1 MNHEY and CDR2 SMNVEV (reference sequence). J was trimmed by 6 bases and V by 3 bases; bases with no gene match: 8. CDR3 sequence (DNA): TGTGCCAGCAGTTTCGCGCCTAGACTAGCGGATACGCAGTATTTT. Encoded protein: CASSFAPRLADTQYF.

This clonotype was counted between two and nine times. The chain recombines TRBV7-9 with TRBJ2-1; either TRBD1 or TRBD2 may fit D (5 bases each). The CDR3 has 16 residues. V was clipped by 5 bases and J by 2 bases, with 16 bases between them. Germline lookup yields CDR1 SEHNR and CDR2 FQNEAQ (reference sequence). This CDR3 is CASSLGAGPPYNEQFF. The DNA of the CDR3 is TGTGCCAGCAGCCTCGGGGCAGGGCCCCCCTACAATGAGCAGTTCTTC. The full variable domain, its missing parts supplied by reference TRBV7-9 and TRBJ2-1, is DTGVSQNPRHKITKRGQNVTFRCDPISEHNRLYWYRQTLGQGPEFLTYFQNEAQLEKSRLLSDRFSAERPKGSFSTLEIQRTEQGDSAMYLCASSLGAGPPYNEQFFGPGTRLTVL.

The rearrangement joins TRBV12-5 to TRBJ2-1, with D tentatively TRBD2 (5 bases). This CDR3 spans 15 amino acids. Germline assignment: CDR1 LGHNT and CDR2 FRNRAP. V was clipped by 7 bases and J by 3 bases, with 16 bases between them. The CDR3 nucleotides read TGTGCTAGTGCCCCGAGAAGCGGACTCTACAATGAGCAGTTCTTC. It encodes CASAPRSGLYNEQFF. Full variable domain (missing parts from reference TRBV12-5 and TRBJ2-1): DARVTQTPRHKVTEMGQEVTMRCQPILGHNTVFWYRQTMMQGLELLAYFRNRAPLDDSGMPKDRFSAEMPDATLATLKIQPSEPRDSAVYFCASAPRSGLYNEQFFGPGTRLTVL.

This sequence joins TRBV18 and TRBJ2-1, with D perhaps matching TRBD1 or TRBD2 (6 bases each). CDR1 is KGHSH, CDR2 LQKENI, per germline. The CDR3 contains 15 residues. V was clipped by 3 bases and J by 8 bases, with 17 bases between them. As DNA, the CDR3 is TGTGCCAGCTCACCTATAAAGGGGGGCATCCATGAGCAGTTCTTC. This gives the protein CASSPIKGGIHEQFF.

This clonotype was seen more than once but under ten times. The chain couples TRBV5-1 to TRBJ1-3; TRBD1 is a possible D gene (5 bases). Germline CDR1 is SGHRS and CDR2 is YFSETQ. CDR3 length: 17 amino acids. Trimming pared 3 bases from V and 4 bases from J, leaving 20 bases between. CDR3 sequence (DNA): TGCGCCAGCAGCTCGCCCGGACATCGGAGGCCCGGAAACACCATATATTTT. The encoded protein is CASSSPGHRRPGNTIYF.

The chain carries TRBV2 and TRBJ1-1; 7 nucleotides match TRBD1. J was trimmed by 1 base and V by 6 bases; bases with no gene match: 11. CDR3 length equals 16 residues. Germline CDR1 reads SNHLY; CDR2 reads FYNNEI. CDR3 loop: CASRGGPGTENTEAFF. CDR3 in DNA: TGTGCCAGCAGAGGCGGACCCGGGACAGAGAACACTGAAGCTTTCTTT.

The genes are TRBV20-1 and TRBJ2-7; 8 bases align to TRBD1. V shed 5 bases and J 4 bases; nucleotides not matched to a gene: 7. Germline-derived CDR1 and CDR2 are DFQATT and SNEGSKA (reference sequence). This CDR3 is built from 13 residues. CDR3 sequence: CSAEGQGGYEQYF. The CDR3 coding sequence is TGCAGTGCTGAAGGACAGGGAGGATACGAGCAGTACTTC.

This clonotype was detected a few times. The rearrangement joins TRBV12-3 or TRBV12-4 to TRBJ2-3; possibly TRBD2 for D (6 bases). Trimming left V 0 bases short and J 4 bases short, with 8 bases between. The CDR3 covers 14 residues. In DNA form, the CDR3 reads TGTGCCAGCAGTTTAGCGGGGACTTCAGATACGCAGTATTTT. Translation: CASSLAGTSDTQYF.

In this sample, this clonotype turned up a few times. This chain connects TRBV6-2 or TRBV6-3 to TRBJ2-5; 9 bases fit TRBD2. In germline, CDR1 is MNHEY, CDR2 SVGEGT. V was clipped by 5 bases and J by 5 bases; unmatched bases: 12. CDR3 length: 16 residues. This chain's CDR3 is CASSPDRGLAWETQYF. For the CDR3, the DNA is TGTGCCAGCAGTCCTGACCGGGGACTAGCTTGGGAGACCCAGTACTTC.

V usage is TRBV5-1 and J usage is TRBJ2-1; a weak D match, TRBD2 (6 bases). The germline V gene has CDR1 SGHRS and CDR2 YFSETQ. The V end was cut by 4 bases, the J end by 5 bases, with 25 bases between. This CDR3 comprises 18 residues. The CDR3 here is CASSIHLLAKGFDNEQFF. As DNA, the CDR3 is TGCGCCAGCAGCATCCACCTACTAGCTAAGGGGTTTGACAATGAGCAGTTCTTC.

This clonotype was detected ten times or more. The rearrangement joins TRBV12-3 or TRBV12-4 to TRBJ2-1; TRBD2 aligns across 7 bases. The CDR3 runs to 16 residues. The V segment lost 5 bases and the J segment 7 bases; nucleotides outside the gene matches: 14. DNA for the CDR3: TGTGCCAGCAGTCGATCCGGGACTACCCTTCGGAATGAGCAGTTCTTC. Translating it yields CASSRSGTTLRNEQFF.

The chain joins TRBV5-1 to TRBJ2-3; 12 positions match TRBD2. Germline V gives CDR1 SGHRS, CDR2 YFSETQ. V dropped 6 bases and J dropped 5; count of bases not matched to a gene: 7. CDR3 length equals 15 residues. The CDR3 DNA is TGCGCCAGCAAGACGACTAGCGGGAGTGTAGATACGCAGTATTTT. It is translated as CASKTTSGSVDTQYF.

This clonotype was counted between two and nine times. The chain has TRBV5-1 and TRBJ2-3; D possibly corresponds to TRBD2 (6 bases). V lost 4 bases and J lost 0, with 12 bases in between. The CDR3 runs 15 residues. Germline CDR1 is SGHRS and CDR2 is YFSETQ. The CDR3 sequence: CASSPRGDSTDTQYF. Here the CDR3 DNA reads TGCGCCAGCAGCCCACGCGGGGACAGCACAGATACGCAGTATTTT.

The CDR3 nucleotides are TGTGCCAGCAGTCCAGGGCGGGATTACTACGAGCAGTACGTC. It encodes CASSPGRDYYEQYV. The chain carries TRBV6-1 and TRBJ2-7, with TRBD2 as a possible D gene (6 bases). The ends were cut back, 5 bases at V and 3 bases at J, with 14 bases in the middle. The CDR3 sequence is 14 residues long. Germline values: CDR1 MNHNS, CDR2 SASEGT.